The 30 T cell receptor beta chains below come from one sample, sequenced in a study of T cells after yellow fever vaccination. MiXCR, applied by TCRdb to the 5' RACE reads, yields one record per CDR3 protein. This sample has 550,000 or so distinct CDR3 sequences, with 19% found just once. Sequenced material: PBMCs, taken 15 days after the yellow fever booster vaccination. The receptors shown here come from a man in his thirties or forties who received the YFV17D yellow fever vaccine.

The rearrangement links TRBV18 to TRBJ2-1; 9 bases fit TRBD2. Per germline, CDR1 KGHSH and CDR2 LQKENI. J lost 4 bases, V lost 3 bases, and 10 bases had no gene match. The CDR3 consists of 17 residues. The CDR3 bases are TGTGCCAGCTCACCGCTAATACCTAGCGGGAATTACAATGAGCAGTTCTTC. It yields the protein CASSPLIPSGNYNEQFF.

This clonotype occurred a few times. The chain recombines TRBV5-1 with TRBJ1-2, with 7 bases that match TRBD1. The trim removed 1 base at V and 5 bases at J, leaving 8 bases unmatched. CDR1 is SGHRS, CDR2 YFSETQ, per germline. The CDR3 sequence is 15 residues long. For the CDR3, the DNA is TGCGCCAGCAGCTTGACAGCGGGACAGAGATATGGCTACACCTTC. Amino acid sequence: CASSLTAGQRYGYTF.

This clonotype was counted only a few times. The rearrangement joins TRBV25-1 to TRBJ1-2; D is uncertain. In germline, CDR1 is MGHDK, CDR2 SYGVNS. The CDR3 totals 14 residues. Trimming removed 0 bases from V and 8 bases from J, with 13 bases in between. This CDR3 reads CASSEYGRSEGYTF. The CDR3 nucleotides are TGTGCCAGCAGTGAATACGGCAGGAGCGAAGGCTACACCTTC.

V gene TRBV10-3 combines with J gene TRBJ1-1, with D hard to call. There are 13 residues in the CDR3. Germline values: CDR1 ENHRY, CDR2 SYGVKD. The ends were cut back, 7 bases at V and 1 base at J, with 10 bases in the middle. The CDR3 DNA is TGTGCCATCACTGGGGAATGGAACACTGAAGCTTTCTTT. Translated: CAITGEWNTEAFF.

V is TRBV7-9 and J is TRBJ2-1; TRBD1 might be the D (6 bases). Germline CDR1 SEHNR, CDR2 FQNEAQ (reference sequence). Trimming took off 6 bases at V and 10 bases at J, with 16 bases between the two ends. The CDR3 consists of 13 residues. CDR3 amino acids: CASSLNDRFEQFF. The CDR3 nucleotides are TGTGCCAGCAGTTTAAACGACAGGTTCGAGCAGTTCTTC. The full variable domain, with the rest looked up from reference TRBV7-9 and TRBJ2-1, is DTGVSQNPRHKITKRGQNVTFRCDPISEHNRLYWYRQTLGQGPEFLTYFQNEAQLEKSRLLSDRFSAERPKGSFSTLEIQRTEQGDSAMYLCASSLNDRFEQFFGPGTRLTVL.

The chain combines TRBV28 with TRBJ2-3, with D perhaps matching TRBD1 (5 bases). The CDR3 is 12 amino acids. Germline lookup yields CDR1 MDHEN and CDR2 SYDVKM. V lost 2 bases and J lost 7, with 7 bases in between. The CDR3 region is CASSLAGHTQYF. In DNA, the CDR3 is TGTGCCAGCAGTTTAGCAGGGCATACGCAGTATTTT.

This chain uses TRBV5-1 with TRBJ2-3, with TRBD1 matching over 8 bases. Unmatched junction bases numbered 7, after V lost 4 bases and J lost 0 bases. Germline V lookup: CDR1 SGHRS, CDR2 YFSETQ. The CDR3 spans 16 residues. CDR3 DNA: TGCGCCAGCAGCGTCCGGGACAGGAGAAGCACAGATACGCAGTATTTT. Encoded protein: CASSVRDRRSTDTQYF. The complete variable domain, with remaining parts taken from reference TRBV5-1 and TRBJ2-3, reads KAGVTQTPRYLIKTRGQQVTLSCSPISGHRSVSWYQQTPGQGLQFLFEYFSETQRNKGNFPGRFSGRQFSNSRSEMNVSTLELGDSALYLCASSVRDRRSTDTQYFGPGTRLTVL.

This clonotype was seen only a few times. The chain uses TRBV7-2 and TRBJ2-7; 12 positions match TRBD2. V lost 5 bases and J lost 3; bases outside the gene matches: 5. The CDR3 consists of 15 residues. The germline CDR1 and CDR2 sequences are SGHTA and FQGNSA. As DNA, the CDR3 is TGTGCCAGCAGCAAGGGACTAGCGGGTATCTACGAGCAGTACTTC. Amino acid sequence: CASSKGLAGIYEQYF. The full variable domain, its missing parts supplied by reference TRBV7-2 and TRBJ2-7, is GAGVSQSPSNKVTEKGKDVELRCDPISGHTALYWYRQSLGQGLEFLIYFQGNSAPDKSGLPSDRFSAERTGGSVSTLTIQRTQQEDSAVYLCASSKGLAGIYEQYFGPGTRLTVT.

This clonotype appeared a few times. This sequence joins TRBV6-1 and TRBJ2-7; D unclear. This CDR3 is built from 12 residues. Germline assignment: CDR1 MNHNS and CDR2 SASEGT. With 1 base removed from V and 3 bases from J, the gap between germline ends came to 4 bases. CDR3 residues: CASSEVVYEQYF. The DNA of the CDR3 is TGTGCCAGCAGTGAAGTAGTCTACGAGCAGTACTTC.

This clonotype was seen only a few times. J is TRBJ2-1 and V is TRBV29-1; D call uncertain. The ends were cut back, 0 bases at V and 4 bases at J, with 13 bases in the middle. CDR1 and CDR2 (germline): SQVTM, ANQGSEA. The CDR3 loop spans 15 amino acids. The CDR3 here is CSVEDRRGAYNEQFF. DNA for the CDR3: TGCAGCGTTGAAGATCGTCGCGGTGCGTACAATGAGCAGTTCTTC.

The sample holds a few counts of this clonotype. CDR3 protein: CSADSGISYNEQFF. The CDR3 DNA sequence: TGCAGTGCTGATAGCGGGATCTCCTACAATGAGCAGTTCTTC. The J gene is TRBJ2-1, the V gene TRBV20-1; 8 bases match TRBD2. The germline V gene has CDR1 DFQATT and CDR2 SNEGSKA (reference sequence). The CDR3 length is 14 residues. Germline trimming cut 5 bases from V and 0 bases from J; bases unmatched to any gene: 3.

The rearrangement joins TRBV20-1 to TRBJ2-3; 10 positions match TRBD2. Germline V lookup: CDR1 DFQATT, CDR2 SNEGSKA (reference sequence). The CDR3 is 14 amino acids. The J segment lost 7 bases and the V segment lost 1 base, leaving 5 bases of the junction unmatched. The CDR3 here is CSARVLAGVYTQYF. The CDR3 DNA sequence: TGCAGTGCTAGAGTCCTAGCGGGAGTTTATACGCAGTATTTT.

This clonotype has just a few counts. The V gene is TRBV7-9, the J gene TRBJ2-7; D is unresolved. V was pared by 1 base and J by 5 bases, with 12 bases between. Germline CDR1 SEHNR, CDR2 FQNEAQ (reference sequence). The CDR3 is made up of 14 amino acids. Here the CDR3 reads CASSLVGGFNEQYF. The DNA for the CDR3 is TGTGCCAGCAGCTTAGTAGGCGGTTTCAACGAGCAGTACTTC.

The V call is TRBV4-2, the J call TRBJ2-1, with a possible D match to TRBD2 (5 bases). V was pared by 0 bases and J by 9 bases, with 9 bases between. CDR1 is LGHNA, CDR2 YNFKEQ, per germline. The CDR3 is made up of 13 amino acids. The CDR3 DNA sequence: TGTGCCAGCAGCCAAGATCGGCGGGTTGAGCAGTTCTTC. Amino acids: CASSQDRRVEQFF.

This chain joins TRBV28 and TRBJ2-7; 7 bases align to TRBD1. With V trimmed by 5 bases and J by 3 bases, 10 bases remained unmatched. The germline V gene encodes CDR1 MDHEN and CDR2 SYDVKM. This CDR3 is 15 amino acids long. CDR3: CASSRDRVPFYEQYF. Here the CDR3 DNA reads TGTGCCAGCAGTCGTGACAGGGTTCCCTTCTACGAGCAGTACTTC.

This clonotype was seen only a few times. Written as DNA, the CDR3 is TGTGCCAGCAGTTTGCTTGACTCCTTAAGGCACGAGCAGTACTTC. Its translation: CASSLLDSLRHEQYF. This chain uses TRBV12-3 or TRBV12-4 with TRBJ2-7; no clear D. V was shortened by 3 bases and J by 5 bases, with 17 bases between the two germline ends. CDR3 length: 15 residues.

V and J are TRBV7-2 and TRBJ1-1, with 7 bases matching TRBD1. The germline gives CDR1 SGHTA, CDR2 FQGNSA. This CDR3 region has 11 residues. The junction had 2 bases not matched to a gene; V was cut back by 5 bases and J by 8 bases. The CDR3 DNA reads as TGTGCCAGCAGCACGACAGGGGAAGCTTTCTTT. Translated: CASSTTGEAFF.

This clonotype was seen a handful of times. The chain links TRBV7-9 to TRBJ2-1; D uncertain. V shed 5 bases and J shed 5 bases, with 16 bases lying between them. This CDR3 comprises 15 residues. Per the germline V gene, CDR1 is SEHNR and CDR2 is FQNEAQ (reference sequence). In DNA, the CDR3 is TGTGCCAGCAGCCACGATCCCGACGCCCACAATGAGCAGTTCTTC. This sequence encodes CASSHDPDAHNEQFF.

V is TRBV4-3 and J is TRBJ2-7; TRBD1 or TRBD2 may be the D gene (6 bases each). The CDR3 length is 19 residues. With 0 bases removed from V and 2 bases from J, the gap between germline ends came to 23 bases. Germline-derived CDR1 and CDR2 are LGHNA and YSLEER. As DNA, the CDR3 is TGCGCCAGCAGCCAAGATGGGGGGCGGCCAGGGACTTTTGCCTACGAGCAGTACTTC. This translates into CASSQDGGRPGTFAYEQYF.

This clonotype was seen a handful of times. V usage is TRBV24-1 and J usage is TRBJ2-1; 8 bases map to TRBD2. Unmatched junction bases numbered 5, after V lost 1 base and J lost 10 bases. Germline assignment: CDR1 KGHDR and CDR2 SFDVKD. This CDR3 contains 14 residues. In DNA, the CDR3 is TGTGCCACCAGTGATTTAGGACTAGCCTCCGAGCAGTTCTTC. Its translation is CATSDLGLASEQFF.

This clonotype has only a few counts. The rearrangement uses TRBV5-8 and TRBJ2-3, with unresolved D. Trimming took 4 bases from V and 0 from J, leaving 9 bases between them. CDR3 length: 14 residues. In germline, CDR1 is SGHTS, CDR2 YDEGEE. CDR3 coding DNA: TGTGCCAGCAGCCCTCGACGGAGCACAGATACGCAGTATTTT. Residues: CASSPRRSTDTQYF. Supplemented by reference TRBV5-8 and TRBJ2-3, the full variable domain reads EAGVTQSPTHLIKTRGQQATLRCSPISGHTSVYWYQQALGLGLQFLLWYDEGEERNRGNFPPRFSGRQFPNYSSELNVNALELEDSALYLCASSPRRSTDTQYFGPGTRLTVL.

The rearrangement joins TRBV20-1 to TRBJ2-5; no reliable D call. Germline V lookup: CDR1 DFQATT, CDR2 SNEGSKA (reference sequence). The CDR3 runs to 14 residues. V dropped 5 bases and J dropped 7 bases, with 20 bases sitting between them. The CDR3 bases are TGCAGTGCTGTAATGAAAGACTCAGTGGTGACCCAGTACTTC. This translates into CSAVMKDSVVTQYF.

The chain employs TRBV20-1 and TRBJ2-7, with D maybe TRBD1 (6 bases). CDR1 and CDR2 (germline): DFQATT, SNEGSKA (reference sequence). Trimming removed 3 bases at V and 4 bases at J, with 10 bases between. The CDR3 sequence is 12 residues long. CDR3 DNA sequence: TGCAGTGCTAGCGTCAGGGGATACGAGCAGTACTTC. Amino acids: CSASVRGYEQYF.

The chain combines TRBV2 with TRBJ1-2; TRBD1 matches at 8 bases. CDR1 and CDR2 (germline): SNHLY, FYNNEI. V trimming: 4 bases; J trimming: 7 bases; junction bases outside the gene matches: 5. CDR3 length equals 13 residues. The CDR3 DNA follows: TGTGCCAGCAGTGGAGGACAGGGTCTTGGCTACACCTTC. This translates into CASSGGQGLGYTF.

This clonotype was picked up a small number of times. The CDR3: CSARPVPESNQPQHF. The DNA for the CDR3 is TGCAGTGCTAGACCCGTCCCGGAGAGCAATCAGCCCCAGCATTTT. The chain combines TRBV20-1 with TRBJ1-5; D gene uncertain. V was shortened by 2 bases and J by 1 base, with 12 bases between the two germline ends. Germline V CDR1 and CDR2: DFQATT, SNEGSKA (reference sequence). CDR3 size: 15 residues.

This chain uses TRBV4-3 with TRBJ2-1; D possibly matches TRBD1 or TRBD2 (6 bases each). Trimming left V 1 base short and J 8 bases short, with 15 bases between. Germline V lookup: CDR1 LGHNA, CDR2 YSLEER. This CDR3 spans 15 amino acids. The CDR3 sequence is CASSQVRGLGDEQFF. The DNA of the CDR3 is TGCGCCAGCAGCCAAGTCCGGGGGCTTGGGGATGAGCAGTTCTTC.

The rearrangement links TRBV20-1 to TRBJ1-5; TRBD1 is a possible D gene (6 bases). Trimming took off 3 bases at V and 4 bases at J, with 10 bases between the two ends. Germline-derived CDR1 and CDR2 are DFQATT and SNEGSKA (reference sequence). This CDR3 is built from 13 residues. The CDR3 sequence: CSARGAGNQPQHF. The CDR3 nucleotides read TGCAGTGCTAGGGGGGCGGGGAATCAGCCCCAGCATTTT.

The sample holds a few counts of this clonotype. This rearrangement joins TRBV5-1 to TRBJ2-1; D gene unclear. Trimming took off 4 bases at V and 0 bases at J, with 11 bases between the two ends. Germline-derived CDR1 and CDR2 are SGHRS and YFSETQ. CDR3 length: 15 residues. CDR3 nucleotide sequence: TGCGCCAGCAGCATGGACCCTAACTCCTACAATGAGCAGTTCTTC. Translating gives CASSMDPNSYNEQFF.

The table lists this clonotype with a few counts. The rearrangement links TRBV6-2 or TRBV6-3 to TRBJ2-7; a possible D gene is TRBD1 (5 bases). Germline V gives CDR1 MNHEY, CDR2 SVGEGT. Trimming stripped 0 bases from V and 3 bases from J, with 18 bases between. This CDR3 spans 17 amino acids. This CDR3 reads CASSYSRVWFIVYEQYF. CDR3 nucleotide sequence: TGTGCCAGCAGTTACTCCAGGGTCTGGTTTATAGTCTACGAGCAGTACTTC.

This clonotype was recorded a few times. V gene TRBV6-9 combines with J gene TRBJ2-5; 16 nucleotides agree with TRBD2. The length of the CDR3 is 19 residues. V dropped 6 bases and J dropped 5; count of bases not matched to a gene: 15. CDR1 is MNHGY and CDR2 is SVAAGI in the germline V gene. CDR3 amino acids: CASRLELGTSGRAEETQYF. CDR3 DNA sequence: TGTGCCAGCAGATTAGAACTAGGGACTAGCGGGAGGGCCGAGGAGACCCAGTACTTC.